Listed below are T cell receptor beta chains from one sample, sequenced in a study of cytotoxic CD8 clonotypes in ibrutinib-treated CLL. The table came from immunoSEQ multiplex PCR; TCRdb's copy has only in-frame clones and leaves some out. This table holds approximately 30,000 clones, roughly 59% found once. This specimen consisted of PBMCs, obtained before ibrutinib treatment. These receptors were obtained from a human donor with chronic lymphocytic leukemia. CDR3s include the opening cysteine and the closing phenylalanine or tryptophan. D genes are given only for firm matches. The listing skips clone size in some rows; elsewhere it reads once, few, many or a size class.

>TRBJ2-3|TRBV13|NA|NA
CASTIGGAVDTQYF
TGTGCCAGCACCATAGGAGGGGCTGTAGATACGCAGTATTTT
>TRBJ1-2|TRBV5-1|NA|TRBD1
CASRWDRGANYGYTF
TGCGCCAGCAGATGGGACAGGGGGGCTAACTATGGCTACACCTTC
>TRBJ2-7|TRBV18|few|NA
CASSPLTPRWNEQYF
TGTGCCAGCTCACCATTGACACCCAGGTGGAACGAGCAGTACTTC
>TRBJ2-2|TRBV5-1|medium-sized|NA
CASSLDPGAGELFF
TGCGCCAGCAGCTTGGACCCGGGGGCCGGGGAGCTGTTTTTT
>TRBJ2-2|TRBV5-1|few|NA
CASSLLGAPHLSVEELFF
TGCGCCAGCAGCTTGCTCGGGGCCCCTCACCTCAGCGTCGAGGAGCTGTTTTTT
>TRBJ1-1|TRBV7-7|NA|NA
CASTPFIPGTRVNTEAFF
TGTGCCAGCACCCCATTCATTCCAGGGACTCGAGTGAACACTGAAGCTTTCTTT
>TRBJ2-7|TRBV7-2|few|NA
CASSLARSPPPYEQYF
TGTGCCAGCAGCTTAGCGCGTAGCCCTCCCCCCTACGAGCAGTACTTC
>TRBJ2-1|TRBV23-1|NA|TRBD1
CASSQWDRDPNEQFF
TGCGCCAGCAGTCAATGGGACAGGGACCCCAATGAGCAGTTCTTC
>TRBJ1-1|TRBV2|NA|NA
CASTASPNTEAFF
TGTGCCAGCACTGCCTCACCGAACACTGAAGCTTTCTTT
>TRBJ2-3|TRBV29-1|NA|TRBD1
CSVELWDRGPDTQYF
TGCAGCGTTGAGCTGTGGGACAGGGGCCCGGATACGCAGTATTTT
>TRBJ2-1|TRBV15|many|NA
CATSRDLGGLDNEQFF
TGTGCCACCAGCAGAGATCTTGGGGGGCTGGACAATGAGCAGTTCTTC
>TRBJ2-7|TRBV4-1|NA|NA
CASSQGGPYEQYF
TGCGCCAGCAGCCAAGGTGGTCCCTACGAGCAGTACTTC
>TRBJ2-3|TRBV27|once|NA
CASSSWDGGDTQYF
TGTGCCAGTTCCAGTTGGGACGGCGGGGATACGCAGTATTTT
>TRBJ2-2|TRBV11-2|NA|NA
CASSWGTGELFF
TGTGCCAGCAGCTGGGGTACCGGGGAGCTGTTTTTT
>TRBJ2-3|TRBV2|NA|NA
CASSGEGDTDTQYF
TGTGCCAGCAGTGGTGAAGGGGACACAGATACGCAGTATTTT
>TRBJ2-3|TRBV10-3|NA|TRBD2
CAIRGALAGEKYF
TGTGCCATCAGAGGGGCTCTAGCGGGAGAAAAGTATTTT
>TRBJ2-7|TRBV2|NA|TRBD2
CARKGLAGDQQYF
TGTGCCAGGAAAGGACTAGCGGGGGATCAGCAGTACTTC
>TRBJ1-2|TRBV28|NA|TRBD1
CASSIHSGQGSGYTF
TGTGCCAGCAGTATTCACTCGGGACAGGGGTCTGGCTACACCTTC
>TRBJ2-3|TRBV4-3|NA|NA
CASSQDEAFTDTQYF
TGCGCCAGCAGCCAAGACGAGGCGTTCACAGATACGCAGTATTTT
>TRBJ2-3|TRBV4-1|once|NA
CASSQEGSGGTDTQYF
TGCGCCAGCAGCCAAGAGGGGTCAGGGGGCACAGATACGCAGTATTTT
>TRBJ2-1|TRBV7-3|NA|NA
CASSPSSLYNEQFF
TGTGCCAGCAGCCCTAGCAGCCTCTACAATGAGCAGTTCTTC
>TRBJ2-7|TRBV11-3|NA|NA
CASSLQGGYEQYF
TGTGCCAGCAGCTTGCAGGGTGGGTACGAGCAGTACTTC